This T cell receptor (beta chain) was documented in a study of cytomegalovirus exposure and HLA in healthy donors. In the case of this clone: Its antigen is currently unknown.

PCR primers comprised 60 Vbeta and 13 Jbeta primers. Per the study methods: In a later analysis, the count reached 80 million or so unique TCR beta chains, with around 11 million shared. The assay was immunoSEQ multiplex PCR, and TCRdb's table has in-frame clones only and misses some. V, J and clone size are taken as reported in that table, and D and trimming were inferred from the DNA itself. The table lists about 110,000 clones, less than 85% of them singletons, with 3.5% to 4% in the top ten. This CDR3 has 13 amino acids. Germline CDR1 and CDR2: SNHLY and FYNNEI. With 6 bases removed from V and 6 bases from J, the gap between germline ends came to 9 bases. Overall study results and limits: Some public TCRs appeared in many individuals, while most sequences were rare. Per published accounts, TCR beta sequences correctly predicted the HLA-A and HLA-B alleles of most subjects.

Participants comprised healthy donors of bone marrow. The V and J genes are TRBV2 and TRBJ1-6; possible D gene TRBD1, 6 bases. Source material: PBMCs. The sequence came from a man in his 60s in good health and CMV-seronegative. The CDR3 DNA sequence: TGTGCCAGCAGCTACAGGGTTAATTCACCCCTCCACTTT. Protein sequence: CASSYRVNSPLHF.